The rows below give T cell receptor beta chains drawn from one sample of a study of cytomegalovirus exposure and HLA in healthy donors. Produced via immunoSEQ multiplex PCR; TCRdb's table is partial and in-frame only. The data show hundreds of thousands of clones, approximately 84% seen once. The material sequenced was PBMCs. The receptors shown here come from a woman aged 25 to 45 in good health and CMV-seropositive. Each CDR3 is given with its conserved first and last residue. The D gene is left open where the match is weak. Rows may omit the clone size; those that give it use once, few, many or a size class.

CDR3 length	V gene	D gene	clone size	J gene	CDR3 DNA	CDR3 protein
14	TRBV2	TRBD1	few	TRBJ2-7	TGTGCCAGCAGTGAAGGACGACAGGGTCGCGAGCAGTACTTC	CASSEGRQGREQYF
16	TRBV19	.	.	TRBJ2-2	TGTGCCAGTAGTATACCCACGATAGGGGAGGCCGGGGAGCTGTTTTTT	CASSIPTIGEAGELFF
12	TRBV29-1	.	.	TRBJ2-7	TGCAGCGTTTCCCCAGGTATGGGTGAGCAGTACTTC	CSVSPGMGEQYF
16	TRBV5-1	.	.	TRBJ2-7	TGCGCCAGCAGCTTGGACCTAGGGGCCAGGGTCTACGAGCAGTACTTC	CASSLDLGARVYEQYF
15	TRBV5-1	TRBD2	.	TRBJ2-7	TGCGCCAGCAGCTCATTACGGGAGGGCCGGGGGGAGCAGTACTTC	CASSSLREGRGEQYF
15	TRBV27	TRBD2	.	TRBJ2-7	TGTGCCAGCAGTAGGTCAGCGGGGGGCTCCTACGAGCAGTACTTC	CASSRSAGGSYEQYF
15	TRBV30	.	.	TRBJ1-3	TGTGCCTGGGGGGTCGGACAGCCCTCTGGAAACACCATATATTTT	CAWGVGQPSGNTIYF
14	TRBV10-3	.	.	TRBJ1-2	TGTGCCATCAGTGAGAACAGCAGACACTATGGCTACACCTTC	CAISENSRHYGYTF
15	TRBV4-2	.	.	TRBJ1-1	TGTGCCAGCAGCCAAGATCGCGGGGCCAACACTGAAGCTTTCTTT	CASSQDRGANTEAFF
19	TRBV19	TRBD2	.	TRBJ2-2	TGTGCCAGTAGTATAGCCCCGGGACTAGCGGGAGGGAACACCGGGGAGCTGTTTTTT	CASSIAPGLAGGNTGELFF
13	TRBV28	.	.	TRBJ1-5	TGTGCCTCCGGCGGGCATTCCGATCAGCCCCAGCATTTT	CASGGHSDQPQHF
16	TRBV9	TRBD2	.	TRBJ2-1	TGTGCCAGCAGCGTAGCTCTAGCGGGAGGATACAATGAGCAGTTCTTC	CASSVALAGGYNEQFF
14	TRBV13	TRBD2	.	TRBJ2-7	TGTGCCAGCAGCTCCGGGACTAGTAAGAACGAGCAGTACTTC	CASSSGTSKNEQYF